This T cell receptor (beta chain) originates from a study of control samples from healthy donors and cancer patients. Clones were sequenced by immunoSEQ multiplex PCR, and TCRdb holds only the in-frame ones, with some missing. The sample has about 150,000 clones, approximately 93% seen once. CDR3 size: 18 residues. After removal of 1 base from V and 4 bases from J, the junction contained 12 bases not matched to a gene. Germline-derived CDR1 and CDR2 are LNHDA and SQIVND (reference sequence). Sequencing was carried out using blood. The sequence derives from a man aged 18 to 35 in good health. This rearrangement joins TRBV19 to TRBJ2-2, with TRBD1 matching over 7 bases. This CDR3 reads CASSIGVFLRDSTGELFF. The CDR3 DNA reads as TGTGCCAGTAGTATAGGGGTGTTTTTACGGGACAGCACCGGGGAGCTGTTTTTT.